The present entry profiles one T cell receptor beta chain with its context. An end of the junction differs from the germline gene, which may be a read error. This sample stems from a study of blood T cell repertoires in COVID-19. Study as a whole: Sites across the United States, Italy and Spain contributed samples from acute and convalescent COVID-19. The cDNA or gDNA used as material had been derived from T cells, B-cell-depleted T cells, or PBMCs.

In the original workflow: Amplifying reference gene primers gave estimates of nucleated cell counts. Measured with immunoSEQ multiplex PCR; TCRdb has only the in-frame clones, and not every one. V and J calls and clone size follow that table, whereas D and trimming were derived from the DNA. The sample holds 160,000 or so clones, around 82% seen once. This receptor was obtained from a man aged 55 to 70 with active or convalescent COVID-19. The material sequenced was peripheral blood.

CDR3 coding DNA: TGTGCTAGCAGCTCGGACAGGAACAATGAGCAGTTCTTC. It specifies CASSSDRNNEQFF. The chain employs TRBV7-7 and TRBJ2-1, with 7 bases fitting TRBD1. Germline CDR1 reads SSHAT; CDR2 reads FNYEAQ (reference sequence). The CDR3 is made up of 13 amino acids.